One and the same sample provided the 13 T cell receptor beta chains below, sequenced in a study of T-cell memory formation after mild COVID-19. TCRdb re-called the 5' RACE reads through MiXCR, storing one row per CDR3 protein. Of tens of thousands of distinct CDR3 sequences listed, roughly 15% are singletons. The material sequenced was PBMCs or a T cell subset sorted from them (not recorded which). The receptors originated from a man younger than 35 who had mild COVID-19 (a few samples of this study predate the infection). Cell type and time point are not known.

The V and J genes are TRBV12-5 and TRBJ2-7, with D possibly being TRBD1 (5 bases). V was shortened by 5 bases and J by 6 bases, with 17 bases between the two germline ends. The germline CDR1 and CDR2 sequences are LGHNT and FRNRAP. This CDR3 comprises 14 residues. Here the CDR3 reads CASGLGQRSGEQYF. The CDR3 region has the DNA TGTGCTAGTGGTCTCGGACAACGGTCGGGCGAGCAGTACTTC.

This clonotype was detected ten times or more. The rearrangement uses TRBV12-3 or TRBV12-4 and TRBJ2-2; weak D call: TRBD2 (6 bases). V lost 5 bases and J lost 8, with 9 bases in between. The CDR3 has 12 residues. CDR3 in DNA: TGTGCCAGCAGTCCCGGGAGTGGGGAGCTGTTTTTT. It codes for CASSPGSGELFF.

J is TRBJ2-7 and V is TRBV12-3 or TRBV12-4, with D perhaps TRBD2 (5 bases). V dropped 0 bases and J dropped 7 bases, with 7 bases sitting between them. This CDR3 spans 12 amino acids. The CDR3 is CASSLARREQYF. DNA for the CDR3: TGTGCCAGCAGTTTAGCCCGGAGGGAGCAGTACTTC.

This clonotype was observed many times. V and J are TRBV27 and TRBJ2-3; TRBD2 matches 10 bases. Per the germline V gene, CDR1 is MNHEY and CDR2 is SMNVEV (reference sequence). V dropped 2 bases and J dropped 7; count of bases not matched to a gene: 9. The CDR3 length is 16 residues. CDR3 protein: CASSLNPAGGPNTQYF. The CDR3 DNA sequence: TGTGCCAGCAGTTTAAATCCAGCGGGGGGGCCAAATACGCAGTATTTT.

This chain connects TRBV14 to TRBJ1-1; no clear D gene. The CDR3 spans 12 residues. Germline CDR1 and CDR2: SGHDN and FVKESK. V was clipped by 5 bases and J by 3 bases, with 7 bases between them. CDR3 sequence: CASSEGYTEAFF. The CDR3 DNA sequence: TGTGCCAGCAGCGAGGGATACACTGAAGCTTTCTTT.

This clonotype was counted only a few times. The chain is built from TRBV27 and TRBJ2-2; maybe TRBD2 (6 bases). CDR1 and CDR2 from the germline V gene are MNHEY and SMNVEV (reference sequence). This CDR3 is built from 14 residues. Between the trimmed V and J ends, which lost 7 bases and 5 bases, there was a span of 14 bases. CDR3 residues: CASKAGGNTGELFF. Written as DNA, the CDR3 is TGTGCCAGCAAGGCTGGGGGGAATACCGGGGAGCTGTTTTTT.

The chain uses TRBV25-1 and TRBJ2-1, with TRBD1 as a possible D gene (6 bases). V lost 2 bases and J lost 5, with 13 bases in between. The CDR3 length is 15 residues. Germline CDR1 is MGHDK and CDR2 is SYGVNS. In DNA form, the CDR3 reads TGTGCCAGCAGTGAAAGCCCAGGGGTTAACAATGAGCAGTTCTTC. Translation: CASSESPGVNNEQFF.

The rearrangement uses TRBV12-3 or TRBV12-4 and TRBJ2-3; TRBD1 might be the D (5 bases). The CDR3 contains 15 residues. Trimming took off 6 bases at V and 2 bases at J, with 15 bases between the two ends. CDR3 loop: CASSLTARDTDTQYF. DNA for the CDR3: TGTGCCAGCAGCCTGACGGCCAGGGACACAGATACGCAGTATTTT.

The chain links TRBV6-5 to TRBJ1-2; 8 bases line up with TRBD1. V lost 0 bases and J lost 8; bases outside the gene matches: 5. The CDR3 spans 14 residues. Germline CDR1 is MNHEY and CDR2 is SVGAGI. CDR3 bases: TGTGCCAGCAGTTACTCTTCCAGGGGGCCCGGCTACACCTTC. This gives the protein CASSYSSRGPGYTF.

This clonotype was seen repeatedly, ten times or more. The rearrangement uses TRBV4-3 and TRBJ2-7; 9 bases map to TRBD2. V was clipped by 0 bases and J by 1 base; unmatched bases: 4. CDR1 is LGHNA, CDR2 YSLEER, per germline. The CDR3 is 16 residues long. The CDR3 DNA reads TGCGCCAGCAGCCAAGAATTTAGCGGGGGTTCCTACGAGCAGTACTTC. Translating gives CASSQEFSGGSYEQYF.

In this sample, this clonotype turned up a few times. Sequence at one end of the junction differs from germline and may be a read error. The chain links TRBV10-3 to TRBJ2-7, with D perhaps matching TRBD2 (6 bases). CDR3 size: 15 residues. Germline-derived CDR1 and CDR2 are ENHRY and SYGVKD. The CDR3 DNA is TGTGCCACCAGTAGCTCGGGGGAGGTCTCCTACGAGCAGTACTTC. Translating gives CATSSSGEVSYEQYF.

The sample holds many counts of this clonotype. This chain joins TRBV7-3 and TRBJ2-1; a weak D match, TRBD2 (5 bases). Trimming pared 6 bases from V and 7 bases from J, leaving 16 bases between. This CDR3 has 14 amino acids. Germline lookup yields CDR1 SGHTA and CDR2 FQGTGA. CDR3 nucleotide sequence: TGTGCCAGCAGTGAGGGCGTCTCCGCAAATGAGCAGTTCTTC. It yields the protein CASSEGVSANEQFF.

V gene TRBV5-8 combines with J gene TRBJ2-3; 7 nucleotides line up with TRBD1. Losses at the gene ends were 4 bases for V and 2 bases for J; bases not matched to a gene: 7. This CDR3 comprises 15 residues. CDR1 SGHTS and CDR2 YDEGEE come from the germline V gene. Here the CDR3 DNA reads TGTGCCAGCAGCCGAGACAGGGAACCCACAGATACGCAGTATTTT. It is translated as CASSRDREPTDTQYF.